These 9 T cell receptor beta chains were sequenced from one sample in a study of spatial heterogeneity in lung cancer (dated by TCRdb to the late 2010s). In the paper's terms, the time point label means: sample taken at primary tumor resection. Libraries were made using 5' RACE. For sequencing, a NextSeq 500 was employed. The public reads were quality trimmed at Q25 with fastp and then assembled into clones with MiXCR by TCRdb, keeping productive beta chains. Each CDR3 protein gets just one entry, which takes the most common genes and DNA from the rows behind it. The sample records 60,000 to 90,000 distinct CDR3 sequences, approximately 8.1% of which are singletons. The ten largest make up roughly 7% of the sample. The sequences come from PBMCs, collected at surgery. Receptor source: a male donor with early-stage non-small cell lung cancer.

This clonotype was counted ten times or more. The CDR3 here is CASSQAGSYEQYF. CDR3 in DNA: TGCGCCAGCAGCCAAGCAGGCTCCTACGAGCAGTACTTC. The gene calls are TRBV4-3 and TRBJ2-7, with unresolved D. This CDR3 contains 13 residues. Trimming took off 1 base at V and 0 bases at J, with 4 bases between the two ends. Germline V lookup: CDR1 LGHNA, CDR2 YSLEER.

This clonotype was recorded many times. The V and J genes are TRBV20-1 and TRBJ2-7, with TRBD1 as a possible D gene (6 bases). The germline gives CDR1 DFQATT, CDR2 SNEGSKA (reference sequence). The CDR3 has 14 amino acids. V lost 0 bases, J lost 3 bases, and 12 bases lay in between. CDR3 in DNA: TGCAGTGCTAGAGATGTAAGGACAGTCTACGAGCAGTACTTC. It translates to CSARDVRTVYEQYF.

This clonotype was observed many times. The J gene is TRBJ2-1, the V gene TRBV24-1; 13 bases map to TRBD2. J was trimmed by 7 bases and V by 3 bases; bases with no gene match: 11. The CDR3 extends over 18 amino acids. Germline V gene lookup returns CDR1 KGHDR and CDR2 SFDVKD. CDR3 in amino acids: CATSDPGQLAGGWNEQFF. The DNA for the CDR3 is TGTGCCACCAGTGATCCTGGTCAACTAGCGGGAGGGTGGAATGAGCAGTTCTTC.

This clonotype was found a few times. The gene calls are TRBV2 and TRBJ2-5, with no clear D. Looked up from germline, CDR1 is SNHLY and CDR2 is FYNNEI. The CDR3 is 13 residues long. Trimming pared 2 bases from V and 4 bases from J, leaving 8 bases between. This chain's CDR3 is CASSELGLETQYF. CDR3 DNA: TGTGCCAGCAGTGAACTTGGTCTAGAGACCCAGTACTTC.

This clonotype was counted many times. DNA for the CDR3: TGTGCCAGCAGCCCTCGTTTTAGGGTACAAGAGACCCAGTACTTC. As protein: CASSPRFRVQETQYF. The rearrangement joins TRBV7-9 to TRBJ2-5, with D hard to call. Trimming took off 5 bases at V and 2 bases at J, with 15 bases between the two ends. CDR1 is SEHNR and CDR2 is FQNEAQ in the germline V gene (reference sequence). The CDR3 loop spans 15 amino acids. Complete variable domain (other parts from reference TRBV7-9 and TRBJ2-5): DTGVSQNPRHKITKRGQNVTFRCDPISEHNRLYWYRQTLGQGPEFLTYFQNEAQLEKSRLLSDRFSAERPKGSFSTLEIQRTEQGDSAMYLCASSPRFRVQETQYFGPGTRLLVL.

Details on this clonotype: Given a much more abundant clone one base away, this may be a read error. The chain has TRBV6-5 and TRBJ2-7, with 7 positions matching TRBD1. CDR1 is MNHEY, CDR2 SVGAGI, per germline. The CDR3 has 13 residues. With V trimmed by 6 bases and J by 3 bases, 5 bases remained unmatched. The chain's CDR3 is CASRPRDSYEQYF. The CDR3 DNA is TGTGCCAGCAGGCCCCGGGACAGCTACGAGCAGTACTTC.

This clonotype was found a few times. CDR3 residues: CASSQDSWAEFISGANVLTF. The CDR3 DNA reads TGCGCCAGCAGCCAAGATAGTTGGGCAGAGTTTATCTCTGGGGCCAACGTCCTGACTTTC. This sequence joins TRBV4-1 and TRBJ2-6; D is ambiguous. This CDR3 contains 20 residues. Germline values: CDR1 MGHRA, CDR2 YSYEKL. Trimming took off 0 bases at V and 0 bases at J, with 18 bases between the two ends.

Many counts were recorded for this clonotype. The chain recombines TRBV7-9 with TRBJ2-1; D gene unclear. The V and J ends lost 5 bases and 5 bases respectively, with 10 bases between them. CDR3 length: 13 residues. Germline lookup yields CDR1 SEHNR and CDR2 FQNEAQ (reference sequence). The chain's CDR3 is CASSPGRNNEQFF. CDR3 sequence (DNA): TGTGCCAGCAGCCCCGGGCGTAACAATGAGCAGTTCTTC. The full variable domain, its missing parts supplied by reference TRBV7-9 and TRBJ2-1, is DTGVSQNPRHKITKRGQNVTFRCDPISEHNRLYWYRQTLGQGPEFLTYFQNEAQLEKSRLLSDRFSAERPKGSFSTLEIQRTEQGDSAMYLCASSPGRNNEQFFGPGTRLTVL.

This clonotype was detected only a few times. The chain recombines TRBV6-1 with TRBJ2-7; 8 bases align to TRBD1. V gave up 4 bases and J gave up 1 base; unmatched junction bases: 6. The CDR3 extends over 15 amino acids. Germline assignment: CDR1 MNHNS and CDR2 SASEGT. The CDR3 DNA is TGTGCCAGCAGTGCCCCGGACAGGGCATCCTACGAGCAGTACTTC. Amino acids: CASSAPDRASYEQYF.